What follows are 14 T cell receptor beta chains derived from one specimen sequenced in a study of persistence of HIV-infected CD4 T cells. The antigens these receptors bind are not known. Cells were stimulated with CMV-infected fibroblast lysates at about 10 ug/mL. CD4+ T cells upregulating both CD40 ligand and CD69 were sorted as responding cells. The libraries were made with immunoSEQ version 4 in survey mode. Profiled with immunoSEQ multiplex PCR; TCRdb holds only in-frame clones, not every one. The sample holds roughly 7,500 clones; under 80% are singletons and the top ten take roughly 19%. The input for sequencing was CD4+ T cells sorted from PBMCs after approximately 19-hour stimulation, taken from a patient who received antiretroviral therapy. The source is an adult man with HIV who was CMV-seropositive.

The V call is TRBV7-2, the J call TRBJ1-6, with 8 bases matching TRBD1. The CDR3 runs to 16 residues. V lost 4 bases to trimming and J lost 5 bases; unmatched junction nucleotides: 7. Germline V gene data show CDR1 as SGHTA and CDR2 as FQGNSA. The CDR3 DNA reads TGTGCCAGCAGCTCGCCCGACAGGGGCAATAATTCACCCCTCCACTTT. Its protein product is CASSSPDRGNNSPLHF.

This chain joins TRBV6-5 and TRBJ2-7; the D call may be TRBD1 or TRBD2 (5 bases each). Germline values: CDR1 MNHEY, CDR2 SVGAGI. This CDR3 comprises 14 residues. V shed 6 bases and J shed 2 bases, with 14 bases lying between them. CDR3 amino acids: CASRPQLGPYEQYF. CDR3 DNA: TGTGCCAGCAGACCCCAACTGGGACCCTACGAGCAGTACTTC.

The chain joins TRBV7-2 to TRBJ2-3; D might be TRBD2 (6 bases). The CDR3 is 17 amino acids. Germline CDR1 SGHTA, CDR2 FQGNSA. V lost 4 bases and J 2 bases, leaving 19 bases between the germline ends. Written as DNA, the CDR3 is TGTGCCAGCAGCTGGGGGAGCGGGTCTATTTACACAGATACGCAGTATTTT. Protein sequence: CASSWGSGSIYTDTQYF.

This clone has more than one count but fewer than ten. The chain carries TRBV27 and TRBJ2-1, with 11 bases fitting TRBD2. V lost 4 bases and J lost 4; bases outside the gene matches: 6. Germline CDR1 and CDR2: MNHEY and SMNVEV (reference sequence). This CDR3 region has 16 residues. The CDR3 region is CASSSLTSGVYNEQFF. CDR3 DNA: TGTGCCAGCAGTTCGTTGACTAGCGGGGTATACAATGAGCAGTTCTTC.

The CDR3 protein is CASAIPGPRSYEQYF. The CDR3 nucleotides are TGTGCCAGCGCCATTCCGGGGCCCCGCTCCTACGAGCAGTACTTC. The V and J genes are TRBV11-2 and TRBJ2-7; D possibly uses TRBD1 or TRBD2 (5 bases each). Germline loops: CDR1 SGHAT, CDR2 FQNNGV. The CDR3 is made up of 15 amino acids. Trimming took off 8 bases at V and 0 bases at J, with 17 bases between the two ends.

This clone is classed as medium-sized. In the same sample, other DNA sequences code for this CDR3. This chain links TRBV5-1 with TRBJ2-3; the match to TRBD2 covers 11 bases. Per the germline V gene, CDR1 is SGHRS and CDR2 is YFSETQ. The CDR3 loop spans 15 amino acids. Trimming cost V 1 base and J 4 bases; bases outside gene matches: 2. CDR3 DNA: TGCGCCAGCAGCTTGACTAGCGGGAGTTCAGATACGCAGTATTTT. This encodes CASSLTSGSSDTQYF. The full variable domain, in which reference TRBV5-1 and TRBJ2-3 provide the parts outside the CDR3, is KAGVTQTPRYLIKTRGQQVTLSCSPISGHRSVSWYQQTPGQGLQFLFEYFSETQRNKGNFPGRFSGRQFSNSRSEMNVSTLELGDSALYLCASSLTSGSSDTQYFGPGTRLTVL.

CDR3 coding DNA: TGTGCCATCAGTGTGACCGCGTCTTTCGGCACAGATACGCAGTATTTT. Protein sequence: CAISVTASFGTDTQYF. The chain couples TRBV10-3 to TRBJ2-3, with D unclear. The CDR3 totals 16 residues. Per the germline V gene, CDR1 is ENHRY and CDR2 is SYGVKD. Trimming took 4 bases from V and 1 from J, leaving 15 bases between them.

CDR3 sequence: CAISDGRDGYGYTF. As DNA, the CDR3 is TGTGCCATCAGTGACGGAAGGGACGGCTATGGCTACACCTTC. The chain uses TRBV10-3 and TRBJ1-2, with a tentative D call TRBD1 (5 bases). The CDR3 totals 14 residues. CDR1 is ENHRY, CDR2 SYGVKD, per germline. Between the trimmed V and J ends, which lost 3 bases and 4 bases, there was a span of 12 bases.

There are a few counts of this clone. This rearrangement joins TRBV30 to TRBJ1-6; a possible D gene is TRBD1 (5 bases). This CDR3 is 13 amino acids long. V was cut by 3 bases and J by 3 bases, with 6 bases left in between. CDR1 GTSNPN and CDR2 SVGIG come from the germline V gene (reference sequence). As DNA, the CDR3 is TGTGCCTGGAGGGGGCACTATAATTCACCCCTCCACTTT. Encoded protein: CAWRGHYNSPLHF.

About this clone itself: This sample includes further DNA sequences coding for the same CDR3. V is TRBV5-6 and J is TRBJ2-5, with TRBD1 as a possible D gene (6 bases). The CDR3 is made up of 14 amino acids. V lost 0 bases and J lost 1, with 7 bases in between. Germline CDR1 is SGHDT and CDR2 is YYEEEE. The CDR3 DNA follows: TGTGCCAGCAGCTTGGTCAGGGGCCAAGAGACCCAGTACTTC. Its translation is CASSLVRGQETQYF.

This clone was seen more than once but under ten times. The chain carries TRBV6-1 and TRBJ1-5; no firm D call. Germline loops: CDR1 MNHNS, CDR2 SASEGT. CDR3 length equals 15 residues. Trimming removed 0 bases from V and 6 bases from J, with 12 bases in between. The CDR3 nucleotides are TGTGCCAGCAGTGAAGCGCTATTCCCCGGTCAGCCCCAGCATTTT. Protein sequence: CASSEALFPGQPQHF.

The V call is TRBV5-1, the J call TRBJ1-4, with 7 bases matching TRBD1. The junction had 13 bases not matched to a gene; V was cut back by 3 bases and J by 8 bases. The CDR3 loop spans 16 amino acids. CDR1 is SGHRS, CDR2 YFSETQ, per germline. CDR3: CASSSGTESLGEKLFF. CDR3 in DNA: TGCGCCAGCAGCTCTGGGACAGAGAGCCTAGGGGAAAAACTGTTTTTT.

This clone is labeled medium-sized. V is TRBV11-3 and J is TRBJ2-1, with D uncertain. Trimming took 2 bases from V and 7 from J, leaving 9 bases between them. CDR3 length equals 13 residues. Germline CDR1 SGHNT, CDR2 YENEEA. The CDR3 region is CASSLTPWNEQFF. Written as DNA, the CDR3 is TGTGCCAGCAGCTTAACCCCCTGGAATGAGCAGTTCTTC.

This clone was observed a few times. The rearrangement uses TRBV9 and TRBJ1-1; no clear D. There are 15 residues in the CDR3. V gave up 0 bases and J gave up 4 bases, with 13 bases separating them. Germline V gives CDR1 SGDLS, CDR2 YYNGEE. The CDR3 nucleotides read TGTGCCAGCAGCGTAGATCCGGGGATCGGCACTGAAGCTTTCTTT. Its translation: CASSVDPGIGTEAFF. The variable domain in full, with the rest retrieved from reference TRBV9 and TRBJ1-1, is DSGVTQTPKHLITATGQRVTLRCSPRSGDLSVYWYQQSLDQGLQFLIQYYNGEERAKGNILERFSAQQFPDLHSELNLSSLELGDSALYFCASSVDPGIGTEAFFGQGTRLTVV.